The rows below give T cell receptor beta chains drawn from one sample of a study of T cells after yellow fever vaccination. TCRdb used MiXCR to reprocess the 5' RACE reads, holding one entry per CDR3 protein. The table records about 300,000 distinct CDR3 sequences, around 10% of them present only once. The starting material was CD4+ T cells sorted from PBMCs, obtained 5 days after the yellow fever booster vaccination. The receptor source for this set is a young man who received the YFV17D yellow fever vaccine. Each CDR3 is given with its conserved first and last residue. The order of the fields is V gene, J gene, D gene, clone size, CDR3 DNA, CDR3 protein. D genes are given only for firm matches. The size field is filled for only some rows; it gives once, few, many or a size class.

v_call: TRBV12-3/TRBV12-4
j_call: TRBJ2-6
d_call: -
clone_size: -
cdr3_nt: TGTGCCAGCAGTTTTACCCTACACTCTGGGGCCAACGTCCTGACTTTC
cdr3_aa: CASSFTLHSGANVLTF

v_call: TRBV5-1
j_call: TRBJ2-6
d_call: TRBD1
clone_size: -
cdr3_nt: TGCGCCAGCAGACAGGGGGCGACCTCTGGGGCCAACGTCCTGACTTTC
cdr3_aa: CASRQGATSGANVLTF

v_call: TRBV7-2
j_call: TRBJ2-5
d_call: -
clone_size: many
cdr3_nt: TGTGCCAGCAGCTCGGACTCGGAGACCCAGTACTTC
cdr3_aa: CASSSDSETQYF

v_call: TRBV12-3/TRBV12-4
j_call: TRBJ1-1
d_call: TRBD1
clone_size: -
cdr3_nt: TGTGCCAGCAGTCCGTCGGACAGGGAGGGTACTGAAGCTTTCTTT
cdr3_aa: CASSPSDREGTEAFF

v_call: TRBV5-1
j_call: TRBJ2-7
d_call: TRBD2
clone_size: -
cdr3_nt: TGCGCCAGCAGCCCTAGCGGGGGGAATTACGAGCAGTACTTC
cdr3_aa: CASSPSGGNYEQYF

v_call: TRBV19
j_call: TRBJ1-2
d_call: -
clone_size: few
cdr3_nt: TGTGCCAGTAGTGATGTGGCCTATGGCTACACCTTC
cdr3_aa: CASSDVAYGYTF

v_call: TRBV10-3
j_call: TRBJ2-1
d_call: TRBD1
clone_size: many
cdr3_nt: TGTGCCATCACCGATCGACAGGGCCATGAGCAGTTCTTC
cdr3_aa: CAITDRQGHEQFF

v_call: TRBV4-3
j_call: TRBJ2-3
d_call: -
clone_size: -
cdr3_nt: TGCGCCAGCAGCCCCCTGACTGCCACAGATACGCAGTATTTT
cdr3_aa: CASSPLTATDTQYF

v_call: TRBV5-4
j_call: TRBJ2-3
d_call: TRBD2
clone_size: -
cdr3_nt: TGTGCCAGCAGCTCCGGACTAGTCGGGAATACGCAGTATTTT
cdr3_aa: CASSSGLVGNTQYF

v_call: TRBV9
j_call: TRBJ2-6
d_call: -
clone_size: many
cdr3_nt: TGTGCCAGCAGCGTACCCCCCGAGGCCAACGTCCTGACTTTC
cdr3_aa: CASSVPPEANVLTF

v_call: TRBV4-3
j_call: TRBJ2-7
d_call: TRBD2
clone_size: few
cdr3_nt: TGCGCCAGCAGCCAAGATTCTTCGCGGGGGTACGAGCAGTACTTC
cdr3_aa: CASSQDSSRGYEQYF

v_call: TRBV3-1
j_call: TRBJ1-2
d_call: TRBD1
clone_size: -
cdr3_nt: TGTGCCAGCAGCCAAGGGGACAGGGCGTATGGCTACACCTTC
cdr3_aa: CASSQGDRAYGYTF

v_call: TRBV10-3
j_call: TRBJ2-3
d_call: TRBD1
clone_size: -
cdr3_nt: TGTGCCATCAGTGAACGGGTACAGGGGGATACGCAGTATTTT
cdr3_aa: CAISERVQGDTQYF

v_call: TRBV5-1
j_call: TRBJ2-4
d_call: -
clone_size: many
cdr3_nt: TGCGCCAGCAGCTTGGCATCCTTCCAACCCTCCTTTAAAAACATTCAGTACTTC
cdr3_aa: CASSLASFQPSFKNIQYF

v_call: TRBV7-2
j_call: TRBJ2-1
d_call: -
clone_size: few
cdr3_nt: TGTGCCAGCAGCATGGAGGAGGTCTCCTACAATGAGCAGTTCTTC
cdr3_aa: CASSMEEVSYNEQFF

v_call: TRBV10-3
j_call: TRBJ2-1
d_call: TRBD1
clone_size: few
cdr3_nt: TGTGCCATCAGTGATGGAGGCAGGGGGAATGATGAGCAGTTCTTC
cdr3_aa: CAISDGGRGNDEQFF

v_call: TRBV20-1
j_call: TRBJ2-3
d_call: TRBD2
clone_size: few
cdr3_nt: TGCAGTGCTAGAGTATTTGGACTAGGGAGCACAGATACGCAGTATTTT
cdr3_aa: CSARVFGLGSTDTQYF

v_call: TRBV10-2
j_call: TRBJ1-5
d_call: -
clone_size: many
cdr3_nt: TGCGCCAGCAGTGAGGTGGGTCAGCCCCAGCATTTT
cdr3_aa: CASSEVGQPQHF

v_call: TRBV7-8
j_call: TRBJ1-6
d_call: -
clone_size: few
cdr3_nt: TGTGCCAGCAGCTCCCAAGGGGGGAATTCACCCCTCCACTTT
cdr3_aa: CASSSQGGNSPLHF

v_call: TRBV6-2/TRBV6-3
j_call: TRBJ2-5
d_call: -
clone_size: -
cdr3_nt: TGTGCCAGCAGTGACCACGGGGGAACCAAAGAGACCCAGTACTTC
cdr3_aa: CASSDHGGTKETQYF

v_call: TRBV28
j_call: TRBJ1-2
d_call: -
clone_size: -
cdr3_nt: TGTGCCAGCAGGACCGACTTTAATGGCTACACCTTC
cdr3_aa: CASRTDFNGYTF

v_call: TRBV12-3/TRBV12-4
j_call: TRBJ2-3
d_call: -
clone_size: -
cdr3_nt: TGTGCCAGCAGTTTGTTTCGGGCGGCGCAGTATTTT
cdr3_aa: CASSLFRAAQYF

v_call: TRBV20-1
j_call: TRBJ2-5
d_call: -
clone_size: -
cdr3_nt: TGCAGTGCTAGAGAGGTGGGCCCCCGTGAGACCCAGTACTTC
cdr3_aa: CSAREVGPRETQYF

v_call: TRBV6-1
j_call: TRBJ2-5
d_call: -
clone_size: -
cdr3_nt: TGTGCCAGCACTCGCGGGGGCCAGGAAGAGACCCAGTACTTC
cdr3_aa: CASTRGGQEETQYF

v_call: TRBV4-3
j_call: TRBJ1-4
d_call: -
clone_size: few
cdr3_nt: TGCGCCAGCAGCCAAGAATTTGAAGGGGGGGTAACTAATGAAAAACTGTTTTTT
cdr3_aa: CASSQEFEGGVTNEKLFF

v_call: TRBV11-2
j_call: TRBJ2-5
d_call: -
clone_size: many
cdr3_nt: TGTGCCAGCAGCCCCCGCGACATAACCGAGGAGACCCAGTACTTC
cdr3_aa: CASSPRDITEETQYF

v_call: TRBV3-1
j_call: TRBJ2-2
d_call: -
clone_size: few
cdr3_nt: TGTGCCAGCAGCCAGCTCGGTATTACCGGGGAGCTGTTTTTT
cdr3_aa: CASSQLGITGELFF

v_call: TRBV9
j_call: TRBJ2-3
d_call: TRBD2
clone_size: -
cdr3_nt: TGTGCCAGCAGCGTAGTAGGTACCGGGGGGGCGGATACGCAGTATTTT
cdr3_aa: CASSVVGTGGADTQYF

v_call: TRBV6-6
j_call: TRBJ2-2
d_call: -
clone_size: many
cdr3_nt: TGTGCCAGCAGTCGTGAGATGACGGGCCCGAACACCGGGGAGCTGTTTTTT
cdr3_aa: CASSREMTGPNTGELFF

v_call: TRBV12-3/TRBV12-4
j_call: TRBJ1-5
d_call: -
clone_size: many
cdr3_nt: TGTGCCAGCAGTTTAGGAACTAGCAATCAGCCCCAGCATTTT
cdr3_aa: CASSLGTSNQPQHF

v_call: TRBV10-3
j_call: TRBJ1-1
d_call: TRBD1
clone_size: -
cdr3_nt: TGTGCCATCAGTGAGGGACAGGGAATAAGGGCTGAAGCTTTCTTT
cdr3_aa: CAISEGQGIRAEAFF

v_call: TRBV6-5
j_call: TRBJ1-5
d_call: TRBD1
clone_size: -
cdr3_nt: TGTGCCAGCAGTTACCGACAGGGAGGACAGCCCCAGCATTTT
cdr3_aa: CASSYRQGGQPQHF

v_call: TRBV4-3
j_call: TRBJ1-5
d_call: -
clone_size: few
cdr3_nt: TGCGCCAGCAGCCAAGACCATGCTATGGGGGCTGAGCAGCCCCAGCATTTT
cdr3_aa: CASSQDHAMGAEQPQHF

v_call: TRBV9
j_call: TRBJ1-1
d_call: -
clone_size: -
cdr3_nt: TGTGCCAGCAGCGTAGAATGGGGTACGGACACTGAAGCTTTCTTT
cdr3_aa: CASSVEWGTDTEAFF

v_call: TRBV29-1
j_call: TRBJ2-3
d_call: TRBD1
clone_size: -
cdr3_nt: TGCAGCGTTAAAGGACAGGGCACAGATACGCAGTATTTT
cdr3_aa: CSVKGQGTDTQYF

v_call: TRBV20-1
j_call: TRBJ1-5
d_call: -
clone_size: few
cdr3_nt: TGCAGTGCATCCTTGGGGTTCAATCAGCCCCAGCATTTT
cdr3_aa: CSASLGFNQPQHF

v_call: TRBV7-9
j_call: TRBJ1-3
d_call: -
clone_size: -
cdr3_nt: TGTGCCAGCACTAAGGAGAGTTCTGGAAACACCATATATTTT
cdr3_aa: CASTKESSGNTIYF

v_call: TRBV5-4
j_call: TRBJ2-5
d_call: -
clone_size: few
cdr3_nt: TGTGCCAGCAGCCATGCCCTGGGGGGCGGGGAAGAGACCCAGTACTTC
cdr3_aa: CASSHALGGGEETQYF

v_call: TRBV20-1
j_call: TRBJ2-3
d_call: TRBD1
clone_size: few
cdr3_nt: TGCAGTGCGCACCGGGACAGGAGCACAGATACGCAGTATTTT
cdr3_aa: CSAHRDRSTDTQYF

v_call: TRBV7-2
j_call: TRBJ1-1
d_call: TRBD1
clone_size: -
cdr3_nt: TGTGCCAGCAGCGAGCCTAACACAGGGGCTGATGAAGCTTTCTTT
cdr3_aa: CASSEPNTGADEAFF

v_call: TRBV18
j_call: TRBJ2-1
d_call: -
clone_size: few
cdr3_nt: TGTGCCAGCTCACTGACTAGTTCGGGCTACAATGAGCAGTTCTTC
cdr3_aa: CASSLTSSGYNEQFF

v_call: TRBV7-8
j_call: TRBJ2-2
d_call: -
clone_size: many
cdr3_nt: TGTGCCAGCAGCCCCTTTTCGGGGGCGGGGACCGGGGAGCTGTTTTTT
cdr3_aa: CASSPFSGAGTGELFF

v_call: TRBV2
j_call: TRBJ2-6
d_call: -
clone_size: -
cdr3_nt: TGTGCCAGCGGTGGGGACATCTCTGGGGCCAACGTCCTGACTTTC
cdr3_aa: CASGGDISGANVLTF

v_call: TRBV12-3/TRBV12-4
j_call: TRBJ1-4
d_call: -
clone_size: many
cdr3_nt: TGTGCCAGCAGTTTTTTCCAGGGAAGGGAAAAACTGTTTTTT
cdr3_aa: CASSFFQGREKLFF

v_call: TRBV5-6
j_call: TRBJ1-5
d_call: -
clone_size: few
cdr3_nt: TGTGCCAGCAGCTTGGGGGCAGGGGTGAATCAGCCCCAGCATTTT
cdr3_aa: CASSLGAGVNQPQHF